This T cell receptor beta chain was sequenced for a study of cytomegalovirus exposure and HLA in healthy donors. Study outcomes and limitations: CMV antigen specificity of three CMV-associated chains was confirmed in vitro. Overall, roughly 170 TCR beta chains were annotated as cytomegalovirus-associated.

On this clone: Its antigen is still unknown.

PCR was performed using 60 Vbeta and 13 Jbeta primers. Assay used: immunoSEQ multiplex PCR; TCRdb lists only in-frame clones, some missing. The sample includes over 100,000 clones, roughly four fifths of them seen just once. The sequenced sample was PBMCs. This receptor was obtained from a male donor in good health and CMV-seronegative.

The CDR3 sequence is CASRQGAYEKLFF. The CDR3 DNA sequence: TGTGCCAGCCGACAGGGGGCTTATGAAAAACTGTTTTTT. V and J are TRBV28 and TRBJ1-4; 10 bases match TRBD1. This CDR3 is built from 13 residues. CDR1 MDHEN and CDR2 SYDVKM come from the germline V gene. Trimming at V came to 8 bases and at J to 6 bases, leaving 3 bases not matched to a gene.